This T cell receptor (beta chain) appears in the sequencing data of a study of human T cells and chemical hapten exposure. Study-level background: Across its approximately 25 weeks, the study gave patients weekly diphenylcyclopropenone doses to the scalp.

This clonotype was detected ten times or more. From the RACE reads, TCRdb called clonotypes with MiXCR, one entry per CDR3 protein. The sample lists more than 300,000 distinct CDR3 sequences; 4% to 6% were seen once. Stated time point: pre-sensitization, week 0. Specified treatment: therapeutic diphenylcyclopropenone sensitization with weekly scalp DPC. The CDR3 is made up of 14 amino acids. V was trimmed by 7 bases and J by 2 bases, leaving 15 bases between them. Germline loops: CDR1 SQVTM, CDR2 ANQGSEA. The chain carries TRBV29-1 and TRBJ2-1; possible D gene TRBD1, 5 bases. The input for sequencing was whole blood, taken in connection with sensitization to the hapten diphenylcyclopropenone (DPC). This receptor was identified in a woman in her forties or fifties with alopecia areata. Some clones in this sample may be carry-over from other donors' samples. The CDR3 is CSAQNRGAYNEQFF. CDR3 coding DNA: TGCAGCGCTCAGAATAGGGGCGCCTACAATGAGCAGTTCTTC.